This T cell receptor (beta chain) was documented in a study of OX40 agonist ivuxolimab in advanced cancers. Notes on the study in general: Dose levels from 0.1 to 3.0 mg/kg saw CD4+ and CD8+ blood T cells expand clonally by week 6.

Using immunoSEQ multiplex PCR, the repertoire was profiled, and TCRdb retains in-frame clones only, with some absent. Of just under 75,000 clones listed, 75% to 95% are singletons. Note on this clone: Its antigen is unidentified.

V shed 2 bases, J shed 3 bases, and the junction held 13 bases outside the gene matches. CDR1 and CDR2 (germline): LNHNV, YYDKDF (reference sequence). The CDR3 length is 18 residues. This chain uses TRBV15 with TRBJ2-1; 7 bases match TRBD1. The material was CD4+ or CD8+ T cells sorted from blood, obtained in a trial of the OX40 agonist ivuxolimab. The source is an adult with an advanced solid tumor such as melanoma, head and neck, liver or kidney cancer. The CDR3 DNA follows: TGTGCCACCAGCAGACCGCCGGGACAGATTACCCACTACAATGAGCAGTTCTTC. Encoded protein: CATSRPPGQITHYNEQFF.